Detailed here is one T cell receptor (beta chain). Sample treatment: oral pan-JAK inhibitor, 5-10 mg twice daily. The CDR3 consists of 13 residues. The germline V gene has CDR1 SQVTM and CDR2 ANQGSEA. V lost 3 bases to trimming and J lost 3 bases; unmatched junction nucleotides: 1. This record comes from a study of CD8+ T cells in alopecia areata. Study information: A regimen of oral tofacitinib, 5 to 10 mg twice daily, was given to treated patients.

Isolated RNA was reverse transcribed into cDNA used as the sequencing template. Data came from immunoSEQ multiplex PCR; TCRdb stores just in-frame clones and leaves some out. The sample comprises more than 130,000 clones, about four fifths of which are singletons, and 20% to 25% rests with the top ten. The TCR originated in a human donor with alopecia areata. V gene TRBV29-1 combines with J gene TRBJ2-7, with 11 bases matching TRBD1. The specimen comprised CD8+ T cells sorted from blood, sampled at week 4, from a patient treated with tofacitinib. This CDR3 reads CSVDGTGGYEQYF. CDR3 nucleotides: TGCAGCGTTGATGGGACAGGGGGCTACGAGCAGTACTTC.